The 11 T cell receptor beta chains reported below all come from one sample, sequenced in a study of blood T cells in healthy people across ages. The authors ran a second PCR of about 6 to 11 cycles using a sample-barcoded 5' primer and a J-beta primer mix. In TCRdb, the 5' RACE reads were re-called with MiXCR into one record per CDR3 protein. The sample records more than 1 million distinct CDR3 sequences, 40% to 50% being singletons. Sequenced sample: blood. These receptor sequences come from an older woman in good health.

This clonotype was seen a few times. Mismatch with germline at one junction end may stem from a read error. V usage is TRBV7-9 and J usage is TRBJ2-7; D perhaps matches TRBD1 (6 bases). The CDR3 has 13 amino acids. Germline values: CDR1 SEHNR, CDR2 FQNEAQ (reference sequence). The CDR3 coding sequence is TGCGCCAGCAGCGCGACAGGCCCCTACGAGCAGTACTTC. Its protein product is CASSATGPYEQYF.

The rearrangement joins TRBV7-8 to TRBJ1-1, with D tentatively TRBD1 (6 bases). CDR1 and CDR2 from the germline V gene are SGHVS and FQNEAQ. Trimming pared 5 bases from V and 1 base from J, leaving 8 bases between. The CDR3 extends over 13 amino acids. CDR3: CASSHRENTEAFF. The CDR3, as DNA: TGTGCCAGCAGCCACAGGGAGAACACTGAAGCTTTCTTT.

The chain recombines TRBV6-2 or TRBV6-3 with TRBJ2-3, with 7 bases matching TRBD2. The CDR3 has 17 amino acids. The V and J ends lost 2 bases and 3 bases, in that order; junction bases with no gene match: 11. Germline V CDR1 and CDR2: MNHEY, SVGEGT. The CDR3 spells CASSYQPGAGYTDTQYF. CDR3 in DNA: TGTGCCAGCAGTTACCAACCAGGAGCGGGATATACAGATACGCAGTATTTT.

This clonotype was counted between two and nine times. The chain recombines TRBV7-9 with TRBJ2-1, with D maybe TRBD2 (6 bases). The length of the CDR3 is 17 residues. Trimming cost V 4 bases and J 8 bases, with 24 bases left between them. The germline V gene has CDR1 SEHNR and CDR2 FQNEAQ (reference sequence). As DNA, the CDR3 is TGTGCCAGCAGCTCCCCGACTAGTCCCTCTGCCCGCGATGAGCAGTTCTTC. Translation gives CASSSPTSPSARDEQFF. The complete variable domain, with remaining parts taken from reference TRBV7-9 and TRBJ2-1, reads DTGVSQNPRHKITKRGQNVTFRCDPISEHNRLYWYRQTLGQGPEFLTYFQNEAQLEKSRLLSDRFSAERPKGSFSTLEIQRTEQGDSAMYLCASSSPTSPSARDEQFFGPGTRLTVL.

The rearrangement joins TRBV29-1 to TRBJ2-1, with TRBD2 identical over 7 bases. The CDR3 spans 19 residues. Germline CDR1 and CDR2: SQVTM and ANQGSEA. Unmatched junction bases numbered 21, after V lost 6 bases and J lost 1 base. CDR3 bases: TGCAGCGTGACGGGGGGACTTTCTTTTGAGCCCGGGTCCTACAATGAGCAGTTCTTC. Amino acid sequence: CSVTGGLSFEPGSYNEQFF.

The V and J genes are TRBV5-1 and TRBJ2-1; 8 bases match TRBD2. The V and J ends lost 4 bases and 4 bases, in that order; junction bases with no gene match: 10. The CDR3 consists of 16 residues. Germline V gene data show CDR1 as SGHRS and CDR2 as YFSETQ. CDR3 bases: TGCGCCAGCAGCCCCGGGACTAGGATCAAGTACAATGAGCAGTTCTTC. It translates to CASSPGTRIKYNEQFF.

This chain joins TRBV27 and TRBJ2-3; D is possibly TRBD1 or TRBD2 (5 bases each). The CDR3 loop spans 17 amino acids. The ends were cut back, 5 bases at V and 0 bases at J, with 18 bases in the middle. The germline CDR1 and CDR2 sequences are MNHEY and SMNVEV (reference sequence). The CDR3 coding sequence is TGTGCCAGCAGTCAAACCGGGACCCCATTTAGCACAGATACGCAGTATTTT. Protein product: CASSQTGTPFSTDTQYF.

The chain combines TRBV4-1 with TRBJ2-1; TRBD2 aligns across 11 bases. The germline V gene has CDR1 MGHRA and CDR2 YSYEKL. The ends lost 2 bases at V and 3 bases at J; junction bases unmatched: 9. CDR3 size: 18 residues. CDR3 region: CASSQRGTLAGVYNEQFF. As DNA, the CDR3 is TGCGCCAGCAGCCAACGGGGGACACTAGCGGGAGTCTACAATGAGCAGTTCTTC.

The rearrangement joins TRBV9 to TRBJ2-2; 9 bases align to TRBD1. J lost 4 bases, V lost 0 bases, and 7 bases had no gene match. CDR1 and CDR2 from the germline V gene are SGDLS and YYNGEE. This CDR3 is built from 17 residues. The CDR3 region has the DNA TGTGCCAGCAGCGTAGGAGGGGACAGGGTTTCCACCGGGGAGCTGTTTTTT. This gives the protein CASSVGGDRVSTGELFF.

This clonotype has a handful of counts. This chain uses TRBV20-1 with TRBJ1-2; D not resolved. The germline V gene encodes CDR1 DFQATT and CDR2 SNEGSKA (reference sequence). The CDR3 extends over 14 amino acids. Trimming pared 5 bases from V and 4 bases from J, leaving 17 bases between. The CDR3 is CSARRMREAYGYTF. The CDR3 DNA follows: TGCAGTGCTCGACGTATGAGGGAGGCCTATGGCTACACCTTC.

This clonotype was detected only a few times. This rearrangement joins TRBV24-1 to TRBJ2-7, with a possible D match to TRBD1 (6 bases). Germline V gene data show CDR1 as KGHDR and CDR2 as SFDVKD. The CDR3 is 12 amino acids. V dropped 9 bases and J dropped 4 bases, with 12 bases sitting between them. CDR3 nucleotides: TGTGCCACCGCGGACAGAACTTACGAGCAGTACTTC. Translation: CATADRTYEQYF.